The 23 T cell receptor beta chains in this list originate from one sample, sequenced in a study of T cells in tuberculosis. The time point denotes: new active TB diagnosis, blood taken before or within 7 days of starting treatment. Sequencing used immunoSEQ multiplex PCR; TCRdb keeps in-frame clones, though not all of them. This sample has tens of thousands of clones, with less than 95% found just once. The starting material was PBMCs, obtained at tuberculosis diagnosis. The receptors originated from an adult with tuberculosis.

The chain couples TRBV6-4 to TRBJ1-2; D call uncertain. Germline lookup yields CDR1 MRHNA and CDR2 SNTAGT. The CDR3 covers 20 residues. The V and J ends lost 1 base and 8 bases respectively, with 32 bases between them. The CDR3: CASSDWGVRCRFPSWMGYTF. Here the CDR3 DNA reads TGTGCCAGCAGTGACTGGGGAGTAAGGTGCAGGTTCCCTAGTTGGATGGGCTACACCTTC.

The V gene is TRBV28, the J gene TRBJ2-4; 12 bases agree with TRBD2. Trimming cost V 6 bases and J 1 base; bases outside gene matches: 4. Germline CDR1 and CDR2: MDHEN and SYDVKM. The CDR3 runs 16 residues. The CDR3 region is CASRSSGGVAKNIQYF. CDR3 coding DNA: TGTGCCAGCAGGTCTAGCGGGGGGGTGGCCAAAAACATTCAGTACTTC.

The chain carries TRBV13 and TRBJ1-2, with D possibly TRBD1 on 5 matching bases. The germline V gene has CDR1 PRHDT and CDR2 FYEKMQ (reference sequence). The CDR3 totals 18 residues. V was pared by 6 bases and J by 3 bases, with 26 bases between. The CDR3 DNA reads TGTGCCAGCAGTTCCATTCTATTAAGACCGGAAGGGGACTATGGCTACACCTTC. It translates to CASSSILLRPEGDYGYTF.

This clone was found once. This CDR3 reads CASSEDAPGQGLGYTF. The CDR3 nucleotides read TGTGCCAGCAGTGAAGACGCACCGGGACAGGGTCTTGGCTACACCTTC. The genes are TRBV6-1 and TRBJ1-2; 9 nucleotides agree with TRBD1. With 1 base clipped from V and 7 bases from J, the junction kept 10 bases outside the gene matches. CDR1 and CDR2 (germline): MNHNS, SASEGT. The CDR3 runs to 16 residues.

The rearrangement uses TRBV18 and TRBJ2-7, with TRBD1 identical over 10 bases. Germline lookup yields CDR1 KGHSH and CDR2 LQKENI. This CDR3 has 14 residues. V shed 2 bases, J shed 6 bases, and the junction held 4 bases outside the gene matches. The CDR3 bases are TGTGCCAGCTCACCAAGACAGGGGGCCGGCGAGCAGTACTTC. It codes for CASSPRQGAGEQYF.

The V call is TRBV5-6, the J call TRBJ1-2; 9 nucleotides line up with TRBD1. The germline gives CDR1 SGHDT, CDR2 YYEEEE. The CDR3 loop spans 13 amino acids. V shed 6 bases, J shed 7 bases, and the junction held 7 bases outside the gene matches. The CDR3 DNA follows: TGTGCCAGCACCGACAGGGGGATAAGTGGCTACACCTTC. Its protein is CASTDRGISGYTF.

This clone occurred once. CDR3 in DNA: TGTGCTATGGCAGGAGGGTACAATGAGCAGTTCTTC. Residues: CAMAGGYNEQFF. This chain uses TRBV30 with TRBJ2-1; D may be TRBD2 (6 bases). The CDR3 totals 12 residues. CDR1 is GTSNPN, CDR2 SVGIG, per germline (reference sequence).

The chain employs TRBV14 and TRBJ1-5; 7 positions match TRBD1. Germline V lookup: CDR1 SGHDN, CDR2 FVKESK. The V and J ends lost 1 base and 6 bases, in that order; junction bases with no gene match: 0. The CDR3 is 13 amino acids. CDR3 DNA sequence: TGTGCCAGCAGCCAAGGACAGGGTCAGCCCCAGCATTTT. This encodes CASSQGQGQPQHF.

In its sample, this clone was seen once. The CDR3 reads CASSPRGSRDSPLHF. In nucleotides, the CDR3 is TGTGCCAGTAGTCCAAGAGGGTCTCGGGATTCACCCCTCCACTTT. V usage is TRBV19 and J usage is TRBJ1-6, with no clear D. CDR3 length: 15 residues. CDR1 is LNHDA and CDR2 is SQIVND in the germline V gene (reference sequence). The ends were cut back, 5 bases at V and 8 bases at J, with 16 bases in the middle.

This clone was observed a single time. The chain employs TRBV5-4 and TRBJ2-7, with D possibly matching TRBD1 (5 bases). The CDR3 loop spans 12 amino acids. CDR1 SGHNT and CDR2 YYREEE come from the germline V gene (reference sequence). V gave up 4 bases and J gave up 1 base, with 6 bases separating them. The CDR3 is CASSTGSYEQYF. CDR3 DNA sequence: TGTGCCAGCAGCACAGGTTCCTACGAGCAGTACTTC. The full variable domain, completed using reference TRBV5-4 and TRBJ2-7, is ETGVTQSPTHLIKTRGQQVTLRCSSQSGHNTVSWYQQALGQGPQFIFQYYREEENGRGNFPPRFSGLQFPNYSSELNVNALELDDSALYLCASSTGSYEQYFGPGTRLTVT.

The V and J genes are TRBV18 and TRBJ2-7; no clear D. The CDR3 extends over 14 amino acids. The V end lost 2 bases, the J end lost 6 bases, and 14 bases lay between the germline ends. CDR1 and CDR2 from the germline V gene are KGHSH and LQKENI. CDR3 region: CASSPGSTVGEQYF. The CDR3 region has the DNA TGTGCCAGCTCACCAGGTAGTACAGTAGGCGAGCAGTACTTC.

The J gene is TRBJ1-1, the V gene TRBV2; possible D gene TRBD1, 5 bases. The CDR3 has 13 amino acids. The V gene's germline CDR1 is SNHLY and CDR2 FYNNEI. V was cut by 4 bases and J by 10 bases, with 16 bases left in between. CDR3 nucleotides: TGTGCCAGCAGTGTGGGCGGCTACGGGGGAGCTTTCTTT. This gives the protein CASSVGGYGGAFF.

The rearrangement uses TRBV6-1 and TRBJ1-3; D remains ambiguous. Germline V gene lookup returns CDR1 MNHNS and CDR2 SASEGT. Trimming cost V 0 bases and J 4 bases, with 7 bases left between them. This CDR3 contains 14 residues. CDR3 sequence: CASSEALAGNTIYF. The CDR3 DNA sequence: TGTGCCAGCAGTGAAGCGCTTGCGGGAAACACCATATATTTT.

Concerning this clone: The sample holds other DNA sequences that translate to the same CDR3. The chain employs TRBV9 and TRBJ2-6; 7 nucleotides agree with TRBD1. V gave up 3 bases and J gave up 0 bases; unmatched junction bases: 0. The V gene's germline CDR1 is SGDLS and CDR2 YYNGEE. This CDR3 has 15 residues. Written as DNA, the CDR3 is TGTGCCAGCAGCGACAGGGGCTCTGGGGCCAACGTCCTGACTTTC. Amino acids: CASSDRGSGANVLTF.

The rearrangement joins TRBV11-2 to TRBJ2-3; the match to TRBD2 covers 9 bases. The germline V gene encodes CDR1 SGHAT and CDR2 FQNNGV. CDR3 length: 14 amino acids. The trim removed 5 bases at V and 5 bases at J, leaving 5 bases unmatched. The CDR3 here is CASSLGLALDTQYF. The CDR3, as DNA: TGTGCCAGCAGCCTGGGACTAGCTCTAGATACGCAGTATTTT.

The chain joins TRBV15 to TRBJ1-1, with 7 bases fitting TRBD1. V shed 5 bases and J 5 bases; nucleotides not matched to a gene: 5. CDR3 length equals 13 residues. Looked up from germline, CDR1 is LNHNV and CDR2 is YYDKDF (reference sequence). CDR3 DNA sequence: TGTGCCACCAGCGACAGGGAAGGTACTGAAGCTTTCTTT. Its protein product is CATSDREGTEAFF. Full variable domain (rest looked up from reference TRBV15 and TRBJ1-1): DAMVIQNPRYQVTQFGKPVTLSCSQTLNHNVMYWYQQKSSQAPKLLFHYYDKDFNNEADTPDNFQSRRPNTSFCFLDIRSPGLGDTAMYLCATSDREGTEAFFGQGTRLTVV.

This rearrangement joins TRBV19 to TRBJ1-4; TRBD1 aligns across 9 bases. The germline V gene has CDR1 LNHDA and CDR2 SQIVND (reference sequence). V lost 5 bases and J lost 6; bases outside the gene matches: 4. The CDR3 sequence is 14 residues long. CDR3 sequence (DNA): TGTGCCAGTAGTGAAAGGACAGGGGATGAAAAACTGTTTTTT. Translating it yields CASSERTGDEKLFF.

This sequence joins TRBV21-1 and TRBJ2-7; the table names TRBD2, a call not compared with the DNA. TRBV21-1 is a listed pseudogene. The CDR3 has 12 amino acids. This CDR3 is CASSKPSYEQYF. The DNA for the CDR3 is TGTGCCAGCAGCAAACCTTCCTACGAGCAGTACTTC.

The chain carries TRBV10-1 and TRBJ2-1, with 9 bases aligning to TRBD1. The CDR3 sequence is 15 residues long. From germline, CDR1 is WNHNN and CDR2 SYGVQD (reference sequence). V shed 4 bases, J shed 6 bases, and the junction held 7 bases outside the gene matches. The CDR3 region has the DNA TGCGCCAGCAGTGGAGGCGGGACAGGGTCCAATGAGCAGTTCTTC. Its translation is CASSGGGTGSNEQFF.

The V and J genes are TRBV9 and TRBJ2-4; a possible D gene is TRBD2 (6 bases). With 0 bases removed from V and 0 bases from J, the gap between germline ends came to 19 bases. The length of the CDR3 is 19 residues. Germline V gives CDR1 SGDLS, CDR2 YYNGEE. The CDR3: CASSVEAGQSKLAKNIQYF. CDR3 in DNA: TGTGCCAGCAGCGTAGAAGCGGGCCAAAGCAAACTAGCCAAAAACATTCAGTACTTC.

The V call is TRBV30, the J call TRBJ1-2, with 11 positions matching TRBD1. Germline loops: CDR1 GTSNPN, CDR2 SVGIG (reference sequence). The CDR3 runs 14 residues. Losses at the gene ends were 1 base for V and 7 bases for J; bases not matched to a gene: 5. DNA for the CDR3: TGTGCCTGGAGTGATGGACAGGGGGCGGCTGGCTACACCTTC. Protein product: CAWSDGQGAAGYTF. The full variable domain, with the rest looked up from reference TRBV30 and TRBJ1-2, is SQTIHQWPATLVQPVGSPLSLECTVEGTSNPNLYWYRQAAGRGLQLLFYSVGIGQISSEVPQNLSASRPQDRQFILSSKKLLLSDSGFYLCAWSDGQGAAGYTFGSGTRLTVV.

The V call is TRBV19, the J call TRBJ1-2, with 10 nucleotides matching TRBD1. Germline V gene lookup returns CDR1 LNHDA and CDR2 SQIVND (reference sequence). CDR3 length equals 14 residues. Trimming cost V 4 bases and J 2 bases; bases outside gene matches: 1. In DNA, the CDR3 is TGTGCCAGTAGTAGGACAGGGGGGAACTATGGCTACACCTTC. Amino acids: CASSRTGGNYGYTF. Full variable domain (rest looked up from reference TRBV19 and TRBJ1-2): DGGITQSPKYLFRKEGQNVTLSCEQNLNHDAMYWYRQDPGQGLRLIYYSQIVNDFQKGDIAEGYSVSREKKESFPLTVTSAQKNPTAFYLCASSRTGGNYGYTFGSGTRLTVV.

This rearrangement joins TRBV5-1 to TRBJ1-1; 8 nucleotides align to TRBD1. CDR3 length equals 15 residues. The germline gives CDR1 SGHRS, CDR2 YFSETQ. J lost 5 bases, V lost 3 bases, and 9 bases had no gene match. CDR3 in DNA: TGCGCCAGCAGCTGGGAGACAGGGGTAAGAACTGAAGCTTTCTTT. It codes for CASSWETGVRTEAFF.